What follows describes a single T cell receptor (beta chain). Its matching antigen is unknown. All of the isolated RNA was reverse transcribed, so expressed TCRB transcripts were sequenced. The repertoire was sequenced with immunoSEQ multiplex PCR; TCRdb's copy has only in-frame clones and lacks some. In the table there are a few hundred thousand clones, approximately 13% of which are singletons. This sample is part of a study of beta chain features in type 1 diabetes. General study results and limits: The study found fewer insertions and more deletions at VDJ junctions in type 1 diabetes patients. TCRB CDR3s were moderately but significantly shorter in Type 1 diabetes patients in all four CD4+ subsets. Short templates might get an advantage during PCR, and this would be equal in patients and controls. Since sequencing was performed on cDNA, cells with high TCR expression could be over-represented.

Germline V gene data show CDR1 as SGHAT and CDR2 as FQNNGV. J was trimmed by 5 bases and V by 5 bases; bases with no gene match: 14. The CDR3 runs to 16 residues. The rearrangement joins TRBV11-2 to TRBJ2-5; TRBD2 matches 7 bases. The clonotype comes from a woman younger than 30 with type 1 diabetes. What was sequenced was naive CD4+ T cells from blood. CDR3 sequence reads: CASSPWRGGPGETQYF. The CDR3 DNA follows: TGTGCCAGCAGCCCCTGGCGGGGAGGGCCCGGGGAGACCCAGTACTTC.